This TCR beta chain was recovered during a study of identical twins. In its sample, this clonotype was seen many times. Antigen specificity is unknown. V was shortened by 5 bases and J by 0 bases, with 8 bases between the two germline ends. The V gene's germline CDR1 is SEHNR and CDR2 FQNEAQ (reference sequence). This CDR3 comprises 14 residues. Findings and caveats of the study: Cord blood's abundant beta clonotypes had fewer insertions, unlike memory repertoires. Its conclusions, products of cross-sectional statistical analysis, did not come from following the same donors.

Through template switching, a universal primer site was introduced, and the cDNA contained unique molecular identifiers. Via MiXCR, TCRdb re-called the 5' RACE reads, giving one row per CDR3 protein. The repertoire holds 1.5 million to 2 million distinct CDR3 sequences, about 31% seen once, with approximately 0.29% in the top ten. Healthy Caucasians alone served as donors. Sequencing was done on a sample of cord blood. This sequence originates from a newborn girl in good health. The genes are TRBV7-9 and TRBJ2-4, with D unclear. The CDR3 sequence is CASSPSLAKNIQYF. CDR3 in DNA: TGTGCCAGCAGCCCGTCTCTAGCCAAAAACATTCAGTACTTC.